The 28 T cell receptor beta chains below all came from one sample that was sequenced in a study of cytomegalovirus exposure and HLA in healthy donors. Amplification used 60 Vbeta primers and 13 Jbeta primers. Using immunoSEQ multiplex PCR, the repertoire was profiled, and TCRdb retains in-frame clones only, with some absent. In the table there are approximately 140,000 clones, roughly 83% of which are singletons. The sample comprised PBMCs. The receptors derive from a female donor in good health and CMV-seronegative.

This chain connects TRBV9 to TRBJ2-2; TRBD2 agrees at 8 bases. The CDR3 extends over 15 amino acids. After removal of 6 bases from V and 6 bases from J, the junction contained 10 bases not matched to a gene. The germline V gene encodes CDR1 SGDLS and CDR2 YYNGEE. In DNA, the CDR3 is TGTGCCAGCAACCCCGGCGGGGGGCTCCCCGGGGAGCTGTTTTTT. Translating it yields CASNPGGGLPGELFF.

In its sample, this clone was seen a few times. The chain has TRBV20-1 and TRBJ2-1; 7 positions match TRBD2. The V gene's germline CDR1 is DFQATT and CDR2 SNEGSKA (reference sequence). V lost 7 bases, J lost 9 bases, and 6 bases stayed unmatched. The CDR3 length is 11 residues. Here the CDR3 DNA reads TGCAGTGTGGGAGGGCCCCTTGAGCAGTTCTTC. This codes for CSVGGPLEQFF.

Worth noting for this clone: Its ends do not fully match the called genes, so a read error is possible. The V gene is TRBV7-7, the J gene TRBJ2-2; D is ambiguous. The CDR3 has 14 amino acids. From germline, CDR1 is SSHAT and CDR2 FNYEAQ (reference sequence). The CDR3: CASSLAFNTGELFF. The CDR3 region has the DNA TGTGCTAGCAGCTTAGCCTTTAACACCGGGGAGCTGTTTTTT.

The J gene is TRBJ1-2, the V gene TRBV7-2, with 10 bases aligning to TRBD1. The CDR3 is made up of 14 amino acids. V lost 5 bases and J lost 7; bases outside the gene matches: 7. In germline, CDR1 is SGHTA, CDR2 FQGNSA. CDR3 sequence: CASSLAGTGVGYTF. The CDR3 region has the DNA TGTGCCAGCAGCCTCGCCGGGACAGGGGTTGGCTACACCTTC.

This sequence joins TRBV4-3 and TRBJ2-2; 7 bases match TRBD2. Germline V gives CDR1 LGHNA, CDR2 YSLEER. Trimming removed 1 base from V and 7 bases from J; junction bases left unmatched: 6. This CDR3 is 15 amino acids long. The CDR3, as DNA: TGCGCCAGCAGCCAAGTGGGGGGGAGGATCGGGGAGCTGTTTTTT. As protein: CASSQVGGRIGELFF.

This rearrangement joins TRBV11-2 to TRBJ2-7, with 13 bases identical to TRBD2. CDR1 SGHAT and CDR2 FQNNGV come from the germline V gene. V lost 3 bases, J lost 3 bases, and 2 bases stayed unmatched. The CDR3 extends over 15 amino acids. The CDR3 coding sequence is TGTGCCAGCAGCTTGAGGACTAGCGGGAGCTACGAGCAGTACTTC. Encoded protein: CASSLRTSGSYEQYF.

The chain is built from TRBV29-1 and TRBJ2-3; possibly TRBD2 for D (5 bases). The CDR3 covers 14 residues. In germline, CDR1 is SQVTM, CDR2 ANQGSEA. The germline V and J ends were trimmed by 7 bases and 11 bases, with 25 bases remaining between them. The CDR3 here is CSATFMASPRGQYF. CDR3 bases: TGCAGCGCCACTTTCATGGCATCTCCCCGGGGGCAGTATTTT.

This clone has just a few counts. V is TRBV5-6 and J is TRBJ1-1; no clear D gene. The V and J ends lost 4 bases and 1 base respectively, with 8 bases between them. The CDR3 spans 13 residues. Germline V gene data show CDR1 as SGHDT and CDR2 as YYEEEE. The CDR3 reads CASSPMRNTEAFF. In DNA, the CDR3 is TGTGCCAGCAGCCCGATGCGGAACACTGAAGCTTTCTTT.

This chain joins TRBV9 and TRBJ1-4, with 8 bases identical to TRBD1. J gave up 0 bases and V 2 bases, and 18 bases lay outside the gene matches. This CDR3 is 21 amino acids long. The germline gives CDR1 SGDLS, CDR2 YYNGEE. The CDR3 DNA is TGTGCCAGCAGCGTCGGGGGCCAGGCAGGGGGCGTTTCCACAACTAATGAAAAACTGTTTTTT. Translation gives CASSVGGQAGGVSTTNEKLFF.

The V and J genes are TRBV18 and TRBJ1-1, with TRBD1 matching over 8 bases. The CDR3 consists of 13 residues. CDR1 is KGHSH, CDR2 LQKENI, per germline. V was pared by 2 bases and J by 10 bases, with 6 bases of the junction left unmatched. This CDR3 reads CASSPEGQVGAFF. Here the CDR3 DNA reads TGTGCCAGCTCACCAGAGGGACAGGTGGGAGCTTTCTTT.

The V call is TRBV6-1, the J call TRBJ1-1; 8 bases align to TRBD1. This CDR3 has 14 residues. The V gene's germline CDR1 is MNHNS and CDR2 SASEGT. Trimming took 5 bases from V and 6 from J; bases not matched to a gene: 8. The CDR3 reads CASSSTGTGSEAFF. The CDR3, as DNA: TGTGCCAGCAGTTCCACAGGGACAGGCTCTGAAGCTTTCTTT.

The chain recombines TRBV9 with TRBJ2-5; 11 nucleotides line up with TRBD2. The CDR3 totals 16 residues. The J segment lost 4 bases and the V segment lost 0 bases, leaving 5 bases of the junction unmatched. The V gene's germline CDR1 is SGDLS and CDR2 YYNGEE. The CDR3 nucleotides read TGTGCCAGCAGCGTAGGAGTAGCGGGAGGGCCAGAGACCCAGTACTTC. The encoded protein is CASSVGVAGGPETQYF.

The rearrangement links TRBV5-1 to TRBJ2-7; D is unresolved. This CDR3 is built from 14 residues. Germline assignment: CDR1 SGHRS and CDR2 YFSETQ. Trimming cost V 0 bases and J 0 bases, with 7 bases left between them. The CDR3 reads CASSLGAPSYEQYF. Here the CDR3 DNA reads TGCGCCAGCAGCTTGGGAGCCCCCTCCTACGAGCAGTACTTC.

The chain couples TRBV5-7 to TRBJ1-2; 8 nucleotides line up with TRBD1. TRBV5-7 is assigned to the ORF class and has an uncertain function. J gave up 4 bases and V 3 bases, and 8 bases lay outside the gene matches. CDR3 length: 15 amino acids. In DNA form, the CDR3 reads TGTGCCAGCAGCTCCCAGGGGGCACTAGGCTATGGCTACACCTTC. This translates into CASSSQGALGYGYTF.

CDR3 nucleotide sequence: TGTGCCCGGGGACCTGCCGGGGACAGTAGATCCCCAACTAATGAAAAACTGTTTTTT. This encodes CARGPAGDSRSPTNEKLFF. The gene calls are TRBV30 and TRBJ1-4, with 7 bases aligning to TRBD1. After removal of 8 bases from V and 0 bases from J, the junction contained 21 bases not matched to a gene. This CDR3 contains 19 residues. Germline CDR1 is GTSNPN and CDR2 is SVGIG (reference sequence).

V and J are TRBV15 and TRBJ2-3, with 10 positions matching TRBD2. Germline loops: CDR1 LNHNV, CDR2 YYDKDF (reference sequence). V dropped 8 bases and J dropped 5; count of bases not matched to a gene: 10. The CDR3 extends over 15 amino acids. CDR3 DNA: TGTGCCACCCGACTAGCGGGTACAGGAGGAGATACGCAGTATTTT. This sequence encodes CATRLAGTGGDTQYF.

V usage is TRBV12-5 and J usage is TRBJ1-1; a weak D match, TRBD1 (6 bases). Trimming pared 1 base from V and 4 bases from J, leaving 13 bases between. The CDR3 has 15 amino acids. Germline CDR1 reads LGHNT; CDR2 reads FRNRAP. The CDR3 reads CASGLGGGPGTEAFF. Written as DNA, the CDR3 is TGTGCTAGTGGTTTGGGCGGGGGGCCGGGCACTGAAGCTTTCTTT.

The chain employs TRBV27 and TRBJ2-3; D might be TRBD2 (6 bases). V lost 4 bases and J 1 base, leaving 12 bases between the germline ends. CDR3 length equals 15 residues. CDR1 is MNHEY and CDR2 is SMNVEV in the germline V gene (reference sequence). The CDR3 DNA reads TGTGCCAGCAGTTCGCGGGGCGGGGGCACAGATACGCAGTATTTT. Translating it yields CASSSRGGGTDTQYF.

The rearrangement links TRBV4-1 to TRBJ2-1; 9 positions agree with TRBD1. J lost 6 bases, V lost 4 bases, and 4 bases had no gene match. This CDR3 region has 14 residues. Per the germline V gene, CDR1 is MGHRA and CDR2 is YSYEKL. The CDR3 sequence: CASSLNRGRNEQFF. The CDR3 bases are TGCGCCAGCAGCCTGAACAGGGGGCGCAATGAGCAGTTCTTC.

The chain carries TRBV12-5 and TRBJ1-1; D not resolved. This CDR3 is 14 amino acids long. Between the trimmed V and J ends, which lost 3 bases and 3 bases, there was a span of 11 bases. CDR1 is LGHNT and CDR2 is FRNRAP in the germline V gene. The CDR3 protein is CASGFFGRDTEAFF. The CDR3, as DNA: TGTGCTAGTGGTTTCTTTGGGAGGGACACTGAAGCTTTCTTT.

The chain recombines TRBV30 with TRBJ2-2, with 12 bases aligning to TRBD2. This CDR3 contains 18 residues. Germline V gives CDR1 GTSNPN, CDR2 SVGIG (reference sequence). V gave up 2 bases and J gave up 0 bases; unmatched junction bases: 7. The CDR3 bases are TGTGCCTGGAGTCCCCCGGGACTAGCGGGCCCGAACACCGGGGAGCTGTTTTTT. Translating it yields CAWSPPGLAGPNTGELFF.

This chain joins TRBV7-9 and TRBJ1-1, with a tentative D call TRBD1 (6 bases). The V gene's germline CDR1 is SEHNR and CDR2 FQNEAQ (reference sequence). V was cut by 5 bases and J by 5 bases, with 9 bases left in between. The length of the CDR3 is 12 residues. Written as DNA, the CDR3 is TGTGCCAGCAGCAGGGGGGGGACTGAAGCTTTCTTT. Translating gives CASSRGGTEAFF.

The V call is TRBV2, the J call TRBJ1-5, with 12 bases identical to TRBD1. Germline CDR1 and CDR2: SNHLY and FYNNEI. CDR3 length: 15 amino acids. The junction had 5 bases not matched to a gene; V was cut back by 4 bases and J by 7 bases. CDR3 bases: TGTGCCAGCAGTGTCGGGACAGGGGGCGGCCAGCCCCAGCATTTT. Protein sequence: CASSVGTGGGQPQHF.

This clone was counted a few times. V is TRBV30 and J is TRBJ1-1; 7 nucleotides match TRBD1. From germline, CDR1 is GTSNPN and CDR2 SVGIG (reference sequence). With 1 base clipped from V and 7 bases from J, the junction kept 6 bases outside the gene matches. This CDR3 has 13 amino acids. The chain's CDR3 is CAWSDGTVVEAFF. Here the CDR3 DNA reads TGTGCCTGGAGTGACGGGACAGTAGTTGAAGCTTTCTTT.

This clone came up a few times. The chain employs TRBV27 and TRBJ1-6; 7 nucleotides line up with TRBD1. Germline values: CDR1 MNHEY, CDR2 SMNVEV (reference sequence). The CDR3 has 15 residues. With 7 bases clipped from V and 6 bases from J, the junction kept 9 bases outside the gene matches. CDR3 sequence reads: CASTLRTGTNSPLHF. The CDR3 DNA is TGTGCCAGCACCTTAAGGACAGGAACTAATTCACCCCTCCACTTT.

This clone was found once. The V call is TRBV25-1, the J call TRBJ1-5; 7 bases agree with TRBD1. Germline V lookup: CDR1 MGHDK, CDR2 SYGVNS. CDR3 length equals 18 residues. V shed 8 bases, J shed 0 bases, and the junction held 16 bases outside the gene matches. CDR3 protein: CASPPTGTVVYSNQPQHF. The DNA of the CDR3 is TGTGCCAGCCCACCTACCGGGACAGTCGTTTATAGCAATCAGCCCCAGCATTTT.

The gene calls are TRBV18 and TRBJ2-2; TRBD2 is a possible D gene (6 bases). The CDR3 runs 16 residues. Looked up from germline, CDR1 is KGHSH and CDR2 is LQKENI. Deletions cut 3 bases from V and 5 bases from J, with 16 bases between. CDR3 in DNA: TGTGCCAGCTCACCCGAGTGGAGGGATGCAACCGGGGAGCTGTTTTTT. Protein sequence: CASSPEWRDATGELFF. Complete variable domain (other parts from reference TRBV18 and TRBJ2-2): NAGVMQNPRHLVRRRGQEARLRCSPMKGHSHVYWYRQLPEEGLKFMVYLQKENIIDESGMPKERFSAEFPKEGPSILRIQQVVRGDSAAYFCASSPEWRDATGELFFGEGSRLTVL.

The chain employs TRBV7-8 and TRBJ2-1, with 7 positions matching TRBD1. CDR3 length: 14 residues. Trimming removed 1 base from V and 5 bases from J; junction bases left unmatched: 2. Germline-derived CDR1 and CDR2 are SGHVS and FQNEAQ. CDR3 loop: CASSLGGTDNEQFF. The CDR3 nucleotides read TGTGCCAGCAGCTTAGGGGGGACAGACAATGAGCAGTTCTTC.